Below are 27 T cell receptor beta chains sequenced from a single sample in a study of T-cell reconstitution after alpha-beta-depleted transplantation in children. Preparing the TCRbeta library involved the use of unique molecular identifiers. Each CDR3 protein gets one entry after TCRdb re-called the PCR reads with MiXCR. Here the sample spans hundreds of thousands of distinct CDR3 sequences, 16% being singletons. The sample consisted of PBMCs, mostly from graft donor cells, taken 360 days after TCRalphabeta/CD19-depleted stem cell transplant. The receptors shown here come from a male patient younger than 18 who had a stem cell transplant for acute lymphoblastic leukemia, so the T cells may come from the graft donor.

V is TRBV7-3 and J is TRBJ2-1, with 8 bases identical to TRBD2. V dropped 0 bases and J dropped 9; count of bases not matched to a gene: 7. Germline CDR1 is SGHTA and CDR2 is FQGTGA. CDR3 length equals 15 residues. CDR3 coding DNA: TGTGCCAGCAGCTTAACGACGGGGGGGCTCGGTGAGCAGTTCTTC. Amino acids: CASSLTTGGLGEQFF.

The sample holds many counts of this clonotype. This chain connects TRBV5-1 to TRBJ2-2, with 10 bases matching TRBD2. There are 17 residues in the CDR3. The germline gives CDR1 SGHRS, CDR2 YFSETQ. Trimming cost V 0 bases and J 1 base; bases outside gene matches: 3. CDR3 sequence reads: CASSLDRTSGNTGELFF. The CDR3 DNA reads TGCGCCAGCAGCTTGGATCGGACTAGCGGGAACACCGGGGAGCTGTTTTTT.

This clonotype has only a few counts. V and J are TRBV12-3 or TRBV12-4 and TRBJ1-1; D is unclear. Trimming pared 3 bases from V and 0 bases from J, leaving 8 bases between. The CDR3 covers 14 residues. The CDR3 region is CASSLNIMNTEAFF. CDR3 in DNA: TGTGCCAGCAGTTTGAACATCATGAACACTGAAGCTTTCTTT.

The table lists this clonotype with a few counts. The chain has TRBV18 and TRBJ1-5; TRBD1 might be the D (5 bases). V was clipped by 6 bases and J by 7 bases, with 13 bases between them. This CDR3 comprises 13 residues. Germline V gives CDR1 KGHSH, CDR2 LQKENI. CDR3 sequence: CASSPGTAQPQHF. In nucleotides, the CDR3 is TGTGCCAGCTCGCCGGGGACCGCCCAGCCCCAGCATTTT. The full variable domain, with the rest looked up from reference TRBV18 and TRBJ1-5, is NAGVMQNPRHLVRRRGQEARLRCSPMKGHSHVYWYRQLPEEGLKFMVYLQKENIIDESGMPKERFSAEFPKEGPSILRIQQVVRGDSAAYFCASSPGTAQPQHFGDGTRLSIL.

This chain links TRBV2 with TRBJ2-7, with D uncertain. The CDR3 runs to 13 residues. Germline lookup yields CDR1 SNHLY and CDR2 FYNNEI. V lost 7 bases to trimming and J lost 4 bases, with 14 bases between them. The CDR3 region is CASTRGSRYEQYF. The DNA of the CDR3 is TGTGCCAGCACCAGAGGAAGTCGTTACGAGCAGTACTTC.

There are a few counts of this clonotype. CDR3 bases: TGTGCCAGCAGTTTATTTACGGGTCAGGGGGCTTTCTTT. Translation gives CASSLFTGQGAFF. V and J are TRBV12-3 or TRBV12-4 and TRBJ1-1, with D possibly being TRBD1 (6 bases). The CDR3 contains 13 residues. V dropped 2 bases and J dropped 11 bases, with 15 bases sitting between them.

In its sample, this clonotype was seen many times. The rearrangement uses TRBV5-1 and TRBJ2-7, with D tentatively TRBD1 (5 bases). CDR1 SGHRS and CDR2 YFSETQ come from the germline V gene. The CDR3 runs 15 residues. V was pared by 5 bases and J by 4 bases, with 19 bases between. CDR3 in DNA: TGCGCCAGCAGGGTCCTCCTCACAGGACCGTACGAGCAGTACTTC. Protein: CASRVLLTGPYEQYF.

This rearrangement joins TRBV20-1 to TRBJ2-3, with unresolved D. Germline CDR1 DFQATT, CDR2 SNEGSKA (reference sequence). CDR3 size: 15 residues. The V and J ends lost 3 bases and 2 bases respectively, with 15 bases between them. The CDR3 coding sequence is TGCAGTGCTAGGCCCCCCCAGGAAATCACAGATACGCAGTATTTT. Translation: CSARPPQEITDTQYF.

Here the CDR3 reads CAWSISLIFGYTF. The CDR3 DNA is TGTGCCTGGAGTATCTCACTTATTTTTGGCTACACCTTC. The chain couples TRBV30 to TRBJ1-2; D gene unclear. CDR1 and CDR2 (germline): GTSNPN, SVGIG (reference sequence). The CDR3 loop spans 13 amino acids. V shed 2 bases and J shed 7 bases, with 14 bases lying between them.

The chain employs TRBV6-2 or TRBV6-3 and TRBJ2-2, with a possible D match to TRBD2 (6 bases). The CDR3 runs to 18 residues. The V gene lost 0 bases and the J gene lost 0 bases, with 14 bases spanning the gap. The germline CDR1 and CDR2 sequences are MNHEY and SVGEGT. CDR3 region: CASSYSTFSGPNTGELFF. The CDR3 coding sequence is TGTGCCAGCAGTTACTCGACGTTTAGCGGTCCGAACACCGGGGAGCTGTTTTTT.

This clonotype was observed many times. The chain uses TRBV9 and TRBJ2-3; 7 bases fit TRBD1. The V and J ends lost 5 bases and 4 bases, in that order; junction bases with no gene match: 10. Looked up from germline, CDR1 is SGDLS and CDR2 is YYNGEE. This CDR3 has 15 amino acids. The CDR3 region has the DNA TGTGCCAGCAGAGAGACAGGGATCGGAGCAGATACGCAGTATTTT. As protein: CASRETGIGADTQYF.

V and J are TRBV2 and TRBJ2-7; 10 positions agree with TRBD2. The CDR3 consists of 16 residues. V was clipped by 6 bases and J by 0 bases; unmatched bases: 8. Germline V gene data show CDR1 as SNHLY and CDR2 as FYNNEI. The CDR3 here is CASSKITSGISYEQYF. In DNA, the CDR3 is TGTGCCAGCAGCAAGATTACTAGCGGGATCTCCTACGAGCAGTACTTC.

The rearrangement joins TRBV14 to TRBJ1-1; unclear D gene. There are 13 residues in the CDR3. V was clipped by 1 base and J by 1 base, with 4 bases between them. The germline gives CDR1 SGHDN, CDR2 FVKESK. Here the CDR3 DNA reads TGTGCCAGCAGCCAAGTCAGGAACACTGAAGCTTTCTTT. Translating gives CASSQVRNTEAFF.

This chain uses TRBV15 with TRBJ2-7; D may be TRBD1 (6 bases). Germline lookup yields CDR1 LNHNV and CDR2 YYDKDF (reference sequence). This CDR3 region has 15 residues. Trimming took 4 bases from V and 0 from J, leaving 13 bases between them. CDR3 region: CATSKVRQDSYEQYF. The CDR3 DNA follows: TGTGCCACCAGCAAAGTAAGACAGGACTCCTACGAGCAGTACTTC.

This chain links TRBV6-1 with TRBJ1-2, with no clear D. The CDR3 is made up of 13 amino acids. V was clipped by 0 bases and J by 5 bases, with 7 bases between them. Germline CDR1 is MNHNS and CDR2 is SASEGT. CDR3: CASSEARVYGYTF. DNA for the CDR3: TGTGCCAGCAGTGAAGCAAGGGTTTATGGCTACACCTTC.

The rearrangement uses TRBV4-1 and TRBJ2-3; 9 bases are a match to TRBD2. The CDR3 has 17 residues. Germline V gives CDR1 MGHRA, CDR2 YSYEKL. The V and J ends lost 0 bases and 2 bases, in that order; junction bases with no gene match: 6. This CDR3 is CASSQDGLAGSTDTQYF. The CDR3 bases are TGCGCCAGCAGCCAAGACGGGCTAGCGGGATCCACAGATACGCAGTATTTT.

In its sample, this clonotype was seen a few times. The chain uses TRBV5-1 and TRBJ2-3, with 8 bases that match TRBD1. CDR1 is SGHRS and CDR2 is YFSETQ in the germline V gene. This CDR3 region has 13 residues. Germline trimming cut 2 bases from V and 10 bases from J; bases unmatched to any gene: 6. The CDR3 spells CASSLPGQESQYF. The CDR3 DNA is TGCGCCAGCAGCTTACCGGGACAGGAGTCGCAGTATTTT.

The genes are TRBV6-2 or TRBV6-3 and TRBJ1-2; D remains unclear. Germline values: CDR1 MNHEY, CDR2 SVGEGT. The length of the CDR3 is 14 residues. Trimming stripped 1 base from V and 6 bases from J, with 12 bases between. The CDR3 nucleotides read TGTGCCAGCAGTTACTTTGGCCTCGGCGATGGCTACACCTTC. Residues: CASSYFGLGDGYTF.

This clonotype occurred a few times. V usage is TRBV29-1 and J usage is TRBJ2-7; tentatively, D is TRBD1 (5 bases). CDR1 and CDR2 from the germline V gene are SQVTM and ANQGSEA. There are 14 residues in the CDR3. V gave up 4 bases and J gave up 2 bases, with 15 bases separating them. The CDR3 sequence is CSVGARGNPYEQYF. CDR3 DNA sequence: TGCAGCGTTGGAGCAAGGGGTAATCCCTACGAGCAGTACTTC.

This chain uses TRBV6-1 with TRBJ2-2; unclear D gene. The germline V and J ends were trimmed by 10 bases and 4 bases, with 7 bases remaining between them. Germline CDR1 reads MNHNS; CDR2 reads SASEGT. The CDR3 is 11 amino acids. The CDR3 coding sequence is TGTGCCACCTTAGGCACCGGGGAGCTGTTTTTT. This sequence encodes CATLGTGELFF.

CDR3 amino acids: CASSLEGQGIEPQHF. DNA for the CDR3: TGTGCCAGCAGCTTGGAAGGGCAGGGAATCGAGCCCCAGCATTTT. The V gene is TRBV5-4, the J gene TRBJ1-5; D might be TRBD1 (5 bases). The V and J ends lost 0 bases and 8 bases respectively, with 15 bases between them. Germline V gene data show CDR1 as SGHNT and CDR2 as YYREEE (reference sequence). This CDR3 has 15 amino acids.

This clonotype showed up just a few times. The genes are TRBV15 and TRBJ2-1; TRBD2 aligns across 7 bases. The J segment lost 9 bases and the V segment lost 5 bases, leaving 16 bases of the junction unmatched. Germline V lookup: CDR1 LNHNV, CDR2 YYDKDF (reference sequence). The CDR3 is made up of 16 amino acids. The CDR3 sequence: CATSGGLTGGSAEQFF. The CDR3 DNA reads TGTGCCACCAGCGGCGGCCTAACGGGAGGATCAGCTGAGCAGTTCTTC.

The gene calls are TRBV19 and TRBJ2-7; TRBD2 is a possible D gene (5 bases). This CDR3 has 14 amino acids. V lost 6 bases and J 0 bases, leaving 12 bases between the germline ends. Germline CDR1 reads LNHDA; CDR2 reads SQIVND (reference sequence). Here the CDR3 DNA reads TGTGCCAGTAGATTACATGGAGGCTCCTACGAGCAGTACTTC. Its protein product is CASRLHGGSYEQYF.

This sequence joins TRBV7-2 and TRBJ2-7; D possibly uses TRBD1 or TRBD2 (5 bases each). V lost 1 base, J lost 2 bases, and 15 bases lay in between. This CDR3 contains 16 residues. In germline, CDR1 is SGHTA, CDR2 FQGNSA. CDR3 DNA sequence: TGTGCCAGCAGCTTAGTGGTTTGGGGGTCTACCTACGAGCAGTACTTC. It encodes CASSLVVWGSTYEQYF.

The CDR3 region has the DNA TGTGCCACCAGTGGGCCGGGACTAGACGCCTACAATGAGCAGTTCTTC. Its protein is CATSGPGLDAYNEQFF. The V gene is TRBV24-1, the J gene TRBJ2-1, with TRBD2 matching over 8 bases. The CDR3 extends over 16 amino acids. Unmatched junction bases numbered 7, after V lost 5 bases and J lost 2 bases. The V gene's germline CDR1 is KGHDR and CDR2 SFDVKD.

The sample holds a few counts of this clonotype. The DNA of the CDR3 is TGCGCCAGCAGCTCGGACCATACCTACAATGAGCAGTTCTTC. Its protein is CASSSDHTYNEQFF. The J gene is TRBJ2-1, the V gene TRBV5-1; D gene unclear. CDR3 length: 14 amino acids. Germline-derived CDR1 and CDR2 are SGHRS and YFSETQ. The germline V and J ends were trimmed by 3 bases and 2 bases, with 9 bases remaining between them.

Worth noting for this clonotype: The conserved phenylalanine or tryptophan normally closing the CDR3 is absent here, so this likely arose from a read error. V and J are TRBV12-3 or TRBV12-4 and TRBJ1-5, with D unclear. V lost 2 bases and J lost 0, with 8 bases in between. The CDR3 totals 15 residues. This chain's CDR3 is CASSLRVPSNQPQHL. Here the CDR3 DNA reads TGTGCCAGCAGTTTAAGGGTACCTAGCAATCAGCCCCAGCATTTG.